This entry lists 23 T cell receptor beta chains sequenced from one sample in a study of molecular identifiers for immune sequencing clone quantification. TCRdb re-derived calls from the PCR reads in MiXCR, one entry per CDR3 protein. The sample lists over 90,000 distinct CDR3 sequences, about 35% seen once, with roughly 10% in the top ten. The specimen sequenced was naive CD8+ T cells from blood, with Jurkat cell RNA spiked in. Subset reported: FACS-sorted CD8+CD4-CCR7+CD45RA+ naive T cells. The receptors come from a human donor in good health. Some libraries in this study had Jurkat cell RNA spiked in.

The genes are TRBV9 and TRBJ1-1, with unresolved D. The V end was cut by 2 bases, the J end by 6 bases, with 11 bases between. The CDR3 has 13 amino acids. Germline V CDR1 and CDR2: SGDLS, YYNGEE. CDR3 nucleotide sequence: TGTGCCAGCAGCGTGGGAGGGAGGGCTGAAGCTTTCTTT. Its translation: CASSVGGRAEAFF.

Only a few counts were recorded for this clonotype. The CDR3 nucleotides read TGTGCCAGCAGTTCCCACAGGGATATCACAGATACGCAGTATTTT. Translating it yields CASSSHRDITDTQYF. The J gene is TRBJ2-3, the V gene TRBV27; D may be TRBD1 (6 bases). Per germline, CDR1 MNHEY and CDR2 SMNVEV (reference sequence). V was pared by 4 bases and J by 2 bases, with 13 bases between. The CDR3 is 15 residues long.

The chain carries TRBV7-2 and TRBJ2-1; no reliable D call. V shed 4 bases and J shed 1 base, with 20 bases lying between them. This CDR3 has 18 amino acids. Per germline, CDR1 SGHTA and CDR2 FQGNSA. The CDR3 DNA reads TGTGCCAGCAGCTCCCCTCGGGCTAGATACAAGTCCTACAATGAGCAGTTCTTC. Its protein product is CASSSPRARYKSYNEQFF.

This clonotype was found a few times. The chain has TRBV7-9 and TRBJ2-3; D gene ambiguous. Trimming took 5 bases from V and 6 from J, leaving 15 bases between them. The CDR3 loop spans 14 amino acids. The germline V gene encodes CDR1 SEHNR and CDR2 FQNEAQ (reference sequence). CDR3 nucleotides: TGTGCCAGCAGCCACCGACCAGAACTTGATACGCAGTATTTT. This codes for CASSHRPELDTQYF.

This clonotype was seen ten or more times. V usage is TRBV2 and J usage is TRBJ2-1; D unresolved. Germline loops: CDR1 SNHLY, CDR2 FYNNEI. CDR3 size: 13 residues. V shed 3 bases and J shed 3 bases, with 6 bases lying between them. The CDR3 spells CASSEVSYNEQFF. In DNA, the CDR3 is TGTGCCAGCAGTGAGGTCAGCTACAATGAGCAGTTCTTC. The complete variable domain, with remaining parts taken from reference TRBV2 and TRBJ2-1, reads EPEVTQTPSHQVTQMGQEVILRCVPISNHLYFYWYRQILGQKVEFLVSFYNNEISEKSEIFDDQFSVERPDGSNFTLKIRSTKLEDSAMYFCASSEVSYNEQFFGPGTRLTVL.

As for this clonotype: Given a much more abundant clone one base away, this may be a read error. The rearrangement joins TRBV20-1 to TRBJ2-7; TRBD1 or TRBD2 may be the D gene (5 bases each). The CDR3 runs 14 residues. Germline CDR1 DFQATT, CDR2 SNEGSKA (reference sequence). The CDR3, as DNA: TGCAATGCTAGGGGCCCGCCGGGACCCTACGAGCAGTACTTC. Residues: CNARGPPGPYEQYF.

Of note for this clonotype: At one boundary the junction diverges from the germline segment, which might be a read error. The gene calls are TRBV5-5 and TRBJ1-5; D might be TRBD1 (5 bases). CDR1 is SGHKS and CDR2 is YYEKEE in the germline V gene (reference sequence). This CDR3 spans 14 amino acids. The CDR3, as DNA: TGTGCCAGCAGCTTACCAGGGTACGATCAGCCCCAGCAGTTT. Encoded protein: CASSLPGYDQPQQF.

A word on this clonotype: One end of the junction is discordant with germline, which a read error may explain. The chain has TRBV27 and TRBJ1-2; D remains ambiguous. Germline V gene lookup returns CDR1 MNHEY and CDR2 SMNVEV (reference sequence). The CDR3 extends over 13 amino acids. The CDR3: CASSITENCGYTF. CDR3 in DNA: TGTGCCAGCAGTATCACAGAAAACTGTGGCTACACCTTC.

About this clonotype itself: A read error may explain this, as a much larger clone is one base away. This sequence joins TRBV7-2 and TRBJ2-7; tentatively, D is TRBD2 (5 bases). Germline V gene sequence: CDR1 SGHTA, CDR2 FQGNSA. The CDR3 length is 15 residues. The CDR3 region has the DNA TGTGCCAGCGGCTTAGTTCCCCGGGATACGAACGAGCAGTACTTC. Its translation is CASGLVPRDTNEQYF.

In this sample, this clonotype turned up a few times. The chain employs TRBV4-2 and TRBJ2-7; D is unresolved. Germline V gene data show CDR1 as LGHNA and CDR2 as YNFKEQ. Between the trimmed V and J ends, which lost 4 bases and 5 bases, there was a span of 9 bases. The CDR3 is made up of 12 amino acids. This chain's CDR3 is CASSPRGDEQYF. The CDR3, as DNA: TGTGCCAGCAGCCCGCGCGGTGACGAGCAGTACTTC.

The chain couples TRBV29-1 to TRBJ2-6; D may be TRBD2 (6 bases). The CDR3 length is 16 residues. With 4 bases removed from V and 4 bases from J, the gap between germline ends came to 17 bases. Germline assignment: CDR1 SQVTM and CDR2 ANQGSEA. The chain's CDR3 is CSVVSGDLAGANVLTF. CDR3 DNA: TGCAGCGTTGTTTCGGGGGACCTAGCGGGGGCCAACGTCCTGACTTTC.

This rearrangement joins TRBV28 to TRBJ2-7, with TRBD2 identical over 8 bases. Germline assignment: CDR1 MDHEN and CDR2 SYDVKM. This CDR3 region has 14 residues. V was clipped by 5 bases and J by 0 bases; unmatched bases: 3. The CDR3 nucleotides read TGTGCCAGCAGTCCGCGGGGGGCCTCCTACGAGCAGTACTTC. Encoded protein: CASSPRGASYEQYF.

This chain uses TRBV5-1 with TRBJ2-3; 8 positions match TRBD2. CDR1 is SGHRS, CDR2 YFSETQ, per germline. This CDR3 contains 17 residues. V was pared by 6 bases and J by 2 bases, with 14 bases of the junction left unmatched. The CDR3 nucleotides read TGCGCCAGCACCCCGATACCGGGGGGGGGTACCACAGATACGCAGTATTTT. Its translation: CASTPIPGGGTTDTQYF.

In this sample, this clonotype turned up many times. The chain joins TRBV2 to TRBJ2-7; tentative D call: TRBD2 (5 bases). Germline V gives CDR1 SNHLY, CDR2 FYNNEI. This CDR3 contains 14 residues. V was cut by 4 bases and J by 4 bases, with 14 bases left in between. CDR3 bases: TGTGCCAGCAGTGCCGACTTTTCGGGGTACGAGCAGTACTTC. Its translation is CASSADFSGYEQYF.

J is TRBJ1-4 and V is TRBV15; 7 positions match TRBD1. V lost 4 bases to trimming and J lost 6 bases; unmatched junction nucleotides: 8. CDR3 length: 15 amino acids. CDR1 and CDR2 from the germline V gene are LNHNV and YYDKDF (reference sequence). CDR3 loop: CATSNPTGKDEKLFF. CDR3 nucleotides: TGTGCCACCAGCAACCCGACAGGGAAAGATGAAAAACTGTTTTTT.

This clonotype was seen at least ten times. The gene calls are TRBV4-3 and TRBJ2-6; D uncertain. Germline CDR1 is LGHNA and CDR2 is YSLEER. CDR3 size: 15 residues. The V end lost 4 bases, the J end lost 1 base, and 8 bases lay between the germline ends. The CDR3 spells CASSPIVSGANVLTF. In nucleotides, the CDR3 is TGCGCCAGCAGCCCGATTGTTTCTGGGGCCAACGTCCTGACTTTC.

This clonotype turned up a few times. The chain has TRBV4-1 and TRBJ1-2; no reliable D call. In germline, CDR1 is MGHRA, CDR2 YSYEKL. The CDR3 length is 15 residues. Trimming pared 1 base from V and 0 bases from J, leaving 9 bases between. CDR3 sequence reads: CASSQAQIANYGYTF. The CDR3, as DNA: TGCGCCAGCAGCCAAGCGCAAATAGCTAACTATGGCTACACCTTC.

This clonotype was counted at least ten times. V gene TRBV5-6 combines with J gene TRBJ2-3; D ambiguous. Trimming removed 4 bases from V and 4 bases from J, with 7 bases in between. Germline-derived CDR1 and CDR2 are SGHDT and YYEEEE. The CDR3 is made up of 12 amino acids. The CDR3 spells CASSPTPDTQYF. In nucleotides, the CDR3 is TGTGCCAGCAGCCCGACACCAGATACGCAGTATTTT. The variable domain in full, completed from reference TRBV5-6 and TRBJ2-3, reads DAGVTQSPTHLIKTRGQQVTLRCSPKSGHDTVSWYQQALGQGPQFIFQYYEEEERQRGNFPDRFSGHQFPNYSSELNVNALLLGDSALYLCASSPTPDTQYFGPGTRLTVL.

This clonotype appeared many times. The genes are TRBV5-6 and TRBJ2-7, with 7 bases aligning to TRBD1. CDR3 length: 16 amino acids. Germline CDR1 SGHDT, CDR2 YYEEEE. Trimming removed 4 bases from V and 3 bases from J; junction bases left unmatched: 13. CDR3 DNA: TGTGCCAGCAGCCCCCTTTCATACAGGGGAGTCTACGAGCAGTACTTC. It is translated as CASSPLSYRGVYEQYF.

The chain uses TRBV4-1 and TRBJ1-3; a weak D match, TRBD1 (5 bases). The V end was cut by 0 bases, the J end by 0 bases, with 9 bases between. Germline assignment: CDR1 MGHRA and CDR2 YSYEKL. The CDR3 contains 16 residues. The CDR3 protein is CASSQEGQTSGNTIYF. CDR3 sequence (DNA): TGCGCCAGCAGCCAAGAGGGGCAGACCTCTGGAAACACCATATATTTT.

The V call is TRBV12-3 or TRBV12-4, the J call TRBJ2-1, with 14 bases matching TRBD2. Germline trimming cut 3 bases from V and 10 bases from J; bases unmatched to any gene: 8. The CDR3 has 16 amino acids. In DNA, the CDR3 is TGTGCCAGCAGTTTTTGGGGACTAGCGGGAGTATGGGAGCAGTTCTTC. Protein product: CASSFWGLAGVWEQFF.

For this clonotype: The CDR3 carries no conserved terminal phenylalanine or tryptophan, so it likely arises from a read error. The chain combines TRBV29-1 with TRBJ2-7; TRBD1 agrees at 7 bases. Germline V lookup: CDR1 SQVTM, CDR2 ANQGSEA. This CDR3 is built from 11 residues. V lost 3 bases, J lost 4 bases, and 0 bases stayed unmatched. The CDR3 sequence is CSVDRGYEQYI. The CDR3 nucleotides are TGCAGCGTTGACAGGGGGTACGAGCAGTACATC.

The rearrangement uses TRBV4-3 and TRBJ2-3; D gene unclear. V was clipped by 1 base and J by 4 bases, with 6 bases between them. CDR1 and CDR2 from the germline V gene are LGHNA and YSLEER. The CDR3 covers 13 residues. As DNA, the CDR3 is TGCGCCAGCAGCCAAGGGGGTCCAGATACGCAGTATTTT. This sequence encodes CASSQGGPDTQYF.